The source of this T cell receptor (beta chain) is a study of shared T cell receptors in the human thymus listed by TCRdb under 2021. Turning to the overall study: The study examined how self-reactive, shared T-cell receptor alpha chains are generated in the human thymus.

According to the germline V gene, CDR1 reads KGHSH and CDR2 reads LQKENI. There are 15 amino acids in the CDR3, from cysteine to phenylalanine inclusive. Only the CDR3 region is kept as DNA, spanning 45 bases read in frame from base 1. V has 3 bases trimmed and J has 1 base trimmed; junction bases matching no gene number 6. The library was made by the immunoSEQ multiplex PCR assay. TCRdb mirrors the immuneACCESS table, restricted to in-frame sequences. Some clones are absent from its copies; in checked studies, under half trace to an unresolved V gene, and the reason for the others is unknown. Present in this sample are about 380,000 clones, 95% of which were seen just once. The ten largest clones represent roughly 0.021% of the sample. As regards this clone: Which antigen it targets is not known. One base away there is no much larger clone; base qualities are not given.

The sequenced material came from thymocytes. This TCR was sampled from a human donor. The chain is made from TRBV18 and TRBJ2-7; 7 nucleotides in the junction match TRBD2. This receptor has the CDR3 CASSPPTSLSYEQYF. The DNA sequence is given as TGTGCCAGCTCACCTCCGACTAGCTTGTCCTACGAGCAGTACTTC.